Following are 24 T cell receptor beta chains from one sample sequenced in a study of cytomegalovirus exposure and HLA in healthy donors. Both 60 Vbeta primers and 13 Jbeta primers went into the PCR. Measured with immunoSEQ multiplex PCR; TCRdb has only the in-frame clones, and not every one. The top ten hold 1.5% to 2% of the sample, which has some 140,000 clones, approximately 61% seen once. Specimen: PBMCs. These receptors all stem from a human donor in good health.

The chain couples TRBV7-6 to TRBJ1-1, with D tentatively TRBD1 (5 bases). CDR3 length: 13 amino acids. CDR1 is SGHVS and CDR2 is FNYEAQ in the germline V gene. The germline V and J ends were trimmed by 5 bases and 7 bases, with 14 bases remaining between them. CDR3 nucleotide sequence: TGTGCCAGCAGCCCCCGGGGGTTTATTGAAGCTTTCTTT. The encoded protein is CASSPRGFIEAFF.

This clone was seen once. The chain is built from TRBV18 and TRBJ2-2; D remains unclear. This CDR3 has 13 amino acids. Trimming pared 3 bases from V and 4 bases from J, leaving 6 bases between. CDR1 is KGHSH, CDR2 LQKENI, per germline. The DNA for the CDR3 is TGTGCCAGCTCACCGCCGAGCACCGGGGAGCTGTTTTTT. This translates into CASSPPSTGELFF.

The rearrangement joins TRBV28 to TRBJ2-3; 9 nucleotides match TRBD2. The germline gives CDR1 MDHEN, CDR2 SYDVKM. The junction had 3 bases not matched to a gene; V was cut back by 2 bases and J by 12 bases. The CDR3 length is 12 residues. CDR3 protein: CASSLRTSDQYF. Here the CDR3 DNA reads TGTGCCAGCAGTTTAAGGACTAGCGACCAGTATTTT.

The chain has TRBV7-2 and TRBJ2-7; 8 bases fit TRBD2. Germline CDR1 SGHTA, CDR2 FQGNSA. The CDR3 is 16 residues long. The trim removed 5 bases at V and 3 bases at J, leaving 12 bases unmatched. CDR3 bases: TGTGCCAGCAGCACCCTGGAAATAGCGGGAAACTACGAGCAGTACTTC. Translating gives CASSTLEIAGNYEQYF.

The chain combines TRBV5-4 with TRBJ1-2; weak D call: TRBD1 (6 bases). The CDR3 is made up of 15 amino acids. V was trimmed by 1 base and J by 9 bases, leaving 19 bases between them. Germline assignment: CDR1 SGHNT and CDR2 YYREEE (reference sequence). The CDR3 DNA sequence: TGTGCCAGCAGCTTGCCCTCCAGGGGAATGGGGAGCTACACCTTC. Encoded protein: CASSLPSRGMGSYTF.

Only a few counts were recorded for this clone. This chain joins TRBV11-2 and TRBJ2-7; 7 nucleotides match TRBD1. V lost 5 bases to trimming and J lost 1 base; unmatched junction nucleotides: 11. Germline CDR1 and CDR2: SGHAT and FQNNGV. The CDR3 length is 16 residues. CDR3 protein: CASSPGTASRSYEQYF. CDR3 DNA sequence: TGTGCCAGCAGCCCGGGGACAGCTAGCCGTTCCTACGAGCAGTACTTC. Using reference TRBV11-2 and TRBJ2-7 for the parts outside the CDR3, the full variable domain is EAGVAQSPRYKIIEKRQSVAFWCNPISGHATLYWYQQILGQGPKLLIQFQNNGVVDDSQLPKDRFSAERLKGVDSTLKIQPAKLEDSAVYLCASSPGTASRSYEQYFGPGTRLTVT.

The J gene is TRBJ1-1, the V gene TRBV19; D unclear. In germline, CDR1 is LNHDA, CDR2 SQIVND (reference sequence). The CDR3 runs 13 residues. Trimming stripped 3 bases from V and 4 bases from J, with 9 bases between. CDR3: CASSIAGVTEAFF. The CDR3 region has the DNA TGTGCCAGTAGTATTGCCGGAGTCACTGAAGCTTTCTTT.

The V and J genes are TRBV27 and TRBJ2-7; 7 bases are shared with TRBD1. CDR1 MNHEY and CDR2 SMNVEV come from the germline V gene (reference sequence). The CDR3 contains 14 residues. With V trimmed by 2 bases and J by 2 bases, 3 bases remained unmatched. This CDR3 is CASSLRDSPYEQYF. As DNA, the CDR3 is TGTGCCAGCAGTTTAAGGGACAGTCCCTACGAGCAGTACTTC.

Worth noting for this clone: The DNA is left out, because the CDR3 cannot be placed on it with certainty; the CDR3 is given as TCRdb lists it. The rearrangement uses TRBV27 and TRBJ1-5. The CDR3 extends over 16 residues, inclusive of both ends. Per germline, CDR1 MNHEY and CDR2 SMNVEV (reference sequence). CDR3 loop: CASSSSDWFSNQPQHF.

This chain uses TRBV19 with TRBJ2-5, with D tentatively TRBD1 (6 bases). Trimming cost V 4 bases and J 4 bases, with 19 bases left between them. The CDR3 covers 16 residues. Per germline, CDR1 LNHDA and CDR2 SQIVND (reference sequence). This CDR3 reads CASSSTRAQGIETQYF. Written as DNA, the CDR3 is TGTGCCAGTAGTAGCACCCGGGCCCAGGGGATAGAGACCCAGTACTTC.

The V call is TRBV9, the J call TRBJ1-5, with D unclear. CDR3 length equals 14 residues. The V end was cut by 3 bases, the J end by 0 bases, with 7 bases between. Per germline, CDR1 SGDLS and CDR2 YYNGEE. This chain's CDR3 is CASSATYSNQPQHF. In DNA form, the CDR3 reads TGTGCCAGCAGCGCCACTTATAGCAATCAGCCCCAGCATTTT.

The chain links TRBV13 to TRBJ1-1, with 8 bases that match TRBD1. This CDR3 has 13 residues. CDR1 and CDR2 (germline): PRHDT, FYEKMQ (reference sequence). After removal of 4 bases from V and 4 bases from J, the junction contained 2 bases not matched to a gene. This CDR3 is CASSSTGGTEAFF. In DNA form, the CDR3 reads TGTGCCAGCAGCTCTACAGGGGGCACTGAAGCTTTCTTT.

The J gene is TRBJ1-2, the V gene TRBV7-9, with 9 bases matching TRBD1. V shed 5 bases, J shed 5 bases, and the junction held 6 bases outside the gene matches. Germline values: CDR1 SEHNR, CDR2 FQNEAQ (reference sequence). The CDR3 extends over 14 amino acids. The CDR3 nucleotides read TGTGCCAGCAGCCCACAGGGGGCAGGATATGGCTACACCTTC. Its protein is CASSPQGAGYGYTF.

Only a few counts were recorded for this clone. The rearrangement links TRBV9 to TRBJ2-7, with 9 bases lining up with TRBD2. Trimming cost V 3 bases and J 7 bases; bases outside gene matches: 11. This CDR3 has 15 residues. Germline loops: CDR1 SGDLS, CDR2 YYNGEE. The DNA of the CDR3 is TGTGCCAGCAGCGCTGGTGGCGGGAGGGCGAAAGAGCAGTACTTC. It encodes CASSAGGGRAKEQYF.

Of note for this clone: Mismatch with germline at one junction end may stem from a read error. J is TRBJ2-2 and V is TRBV18; TRBD2 agrees at 13 bases. CDR1 KGHSH and CDR2 LQKENI come from the germline V gene. The CDR3 spans 19 residues. CDR3 nucleotides: TGTACCAGCTCACCACCGGGACTAGCGGGGTACATTCAGACCGGGGAGCTGTTTTTT. Its protein is CTSSPPGLAGYIQTGELFF.

In this sample, this clone turned up once. CDR3 loop: CASSLGGGVGYTF. In DNA, the CDR3 is TGTGCCAGCAGTTTAGGGGGGGGTGTTGGCTACACCTTC. The gene calls are TRBV28 and TRBJ1-2; a weak D match, TRBD1 (5 bases). With 2 bases removed from V and 7 bases from J, the gap between germline ends came to 11 bases. The V gene's germline CDR1 is MDHEN and CDR2 SYDVKM. There are 13 residues in the CDR3.

The genes are TRBV10-3 and TRBJ1-2, with TRBD1 matching 9 bases. The germline CDR1 and CDR2 sequences are ENHRY and SYGVKD. The CDR3 extends over 16 amino acids. J gave up 3 bases and V 2 bases, and 7 bases lay outside the gene matches. CDR3: CAISEGTGFTYYGYTF. DNA for the CDR3: TGTGCCATCAGTGAGGGGACAGGGTTCACTTACTATGGCTACACCTTC.

The V call is TRBV5-1, the J call TRBJ2-7; TRBD1 matches at 8 bases. J was trimmed by 3 bases and V by 0 bases; bases with no gene match: 2. The CDR3 has 14 amino acids. The germline V gene encodes CDR1 SGHRS and CDR2 YFSETQ. The CDR3 spells CASSLGDRGYEQYF. The CDR3 DNA is TGCGCCAGCAGCTTGGGAGACAGGGGCTACGAGCAGTACTTC.

V and J are TRBV28 and TRBJ1-2; 7 nucleotides match TRBD1. The V gene end was trimmed by 7 bases and the J gene end by 2 bases; junction bases not matched to a gene: 1. Germline CDR1 MDHEN, CDR2 SYDVKM. The length of the CDR3 is 12 residues. The CDR3 DNA reads as TGTGCCAGCACGGGACAGAACTATGGCTACACCTTC. Translation: CASTGQNYGYTF.

The chain combines TRBV6-6 with TRBJ2-7, with 9 bases lining up with TRBD1. Germline V CDR1 and CDR2: MNHNY, SVGAGI (reference sequence). Trimming cost V 5 bases and J 3 bases; bases outside gene matches: 8. The CDR3 covers 15 residues. Written as DNA, the CDR3 is TGTGCCAGCAGTGATTCCGGGACAGGGAACTACGAGCAGTACTTC. Translated: CASSDSGTGNYEQYF.

This chain uses TRBV7-9 with TRBJ1-5, with 8 positions matching TRBD1. The CDR3 covers 14 residues. Germline loops: CDR1 SEHNR, CDR2 FQNEAQ (reference sequence). With V trimmed by 5 bases and J by 2 bases, 2 bases remained unmatched. The CDR3 nucleotides are TGTGCCAGCAGCCCGACAGGGGGCAATCAGCCCCAGCATTTT. Translating it yields CASSPTGGNQPQHF.

This rearrangement joins TRBV6-4 to TRBJ2-7, with 7 bases fitting TRBD2. The CDR3 totals 14 residues. Germline CDR1 reads MRHNA; CDR2 reads SNTAGT. V was clipped by 6 bases and J by 0 bases; unmatched bases: 5. The CDR3 DNA sequence: TGTGCCAGCAGGCCTAGCGGCACCTCCTACGAGCAGTACTTC. Encoded protein: CASRPSGTSYEQYF.

This rearrangement joins TRBV6-5 to TRBJ2-2, with D perhaps TRBD2 (6 bases). The CDR3 runs to 11 residues. Germline V CDR1 and CDR2: MNHEY, SVGAGI. V lost 6 bases, J lost 8 bases, and 7 bases lay in between. The DNA for the CDR3 is TGTGCCAGCAGCCGGGGGGGGGAGCTGTTTTTT. Translated, it gives CASSRGGELFF.

The V call is TRBV19, the J call TRBJ2-1, with 9 bases lining up with TRBD2. With 4 bases clipped from V and 7 bases from J, the junction kept 20 bases outside the gene matches. Germline CDR1 is LNHDA and CDR2 is SQIVND (reference sequence). The CDR3 is made up of 19 amino acids. CDR3 residues: CASSTRGASGNPYGNEQFF. The CDR3 DNA is TGTGCCAGTAGTACTCGCGGGGCTAGCGGGAACCCCTATGGAAATGAGCAGTTCTTC.